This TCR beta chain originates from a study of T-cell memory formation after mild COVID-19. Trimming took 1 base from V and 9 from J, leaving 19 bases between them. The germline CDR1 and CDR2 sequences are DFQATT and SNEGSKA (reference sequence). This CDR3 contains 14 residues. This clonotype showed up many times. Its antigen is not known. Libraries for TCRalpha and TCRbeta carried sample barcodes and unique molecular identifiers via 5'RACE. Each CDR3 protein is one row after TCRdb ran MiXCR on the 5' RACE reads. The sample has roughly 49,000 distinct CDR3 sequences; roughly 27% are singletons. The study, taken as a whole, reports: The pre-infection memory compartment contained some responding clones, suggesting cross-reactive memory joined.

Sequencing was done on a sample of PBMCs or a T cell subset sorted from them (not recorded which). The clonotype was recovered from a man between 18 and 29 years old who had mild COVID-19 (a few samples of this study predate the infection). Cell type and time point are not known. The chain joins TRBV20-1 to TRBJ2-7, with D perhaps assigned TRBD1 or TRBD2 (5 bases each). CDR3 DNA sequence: TGCAGTGCTAGAGCCGACAGCCTCTCCAGCGGGCAGTACTTC. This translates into CSARADSLSSGQYF.